This T cell receptor (beta chain) is from a study of technical replicates of blood from a handful of donors. The protocol was immunoSEQ multiplex PCR, while the TCRdb copy is restricted to in-frame clones and leaves out a portion. This table has about 61,000 clones, around 87% appearing once. In germline, CDR1 is SNHLY, CDR2 FYNNEI. The CDR3 extends over 15 amino acids. Trimming removed 5 bases at V and 4 bases at J, with 15 bases between. The sequenced sample was PBMCs. This clonotype was obtained from a human donor in good health. Some clones in this sample may be carry-over from other donors' samples. V is TRBV2 and J is TRBJ1-5, with D possibly being TRBD1 (6 bases). CDR3 protein: CASSKAGQPNQPQHF. In nucleotides, the CDR3 is TGTGCCAGCAGTAAGGCTGGACAGCCAAATCAGCCCCAGCATTTT.